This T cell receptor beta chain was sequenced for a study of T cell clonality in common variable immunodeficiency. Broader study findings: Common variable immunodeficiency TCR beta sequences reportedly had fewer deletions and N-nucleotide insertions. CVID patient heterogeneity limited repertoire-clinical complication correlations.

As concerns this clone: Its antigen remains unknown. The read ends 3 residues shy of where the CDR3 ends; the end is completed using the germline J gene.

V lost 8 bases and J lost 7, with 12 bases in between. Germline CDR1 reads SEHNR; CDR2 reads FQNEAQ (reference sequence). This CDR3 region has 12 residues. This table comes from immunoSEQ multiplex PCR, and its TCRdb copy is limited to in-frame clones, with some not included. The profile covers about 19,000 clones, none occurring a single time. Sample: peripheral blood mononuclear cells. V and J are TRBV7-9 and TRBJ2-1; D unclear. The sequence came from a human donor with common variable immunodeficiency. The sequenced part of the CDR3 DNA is TGTGCCAGCGAGCTATTTAATAATGAG. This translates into CASELFNNE. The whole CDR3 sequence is CASELFNNEQFF.